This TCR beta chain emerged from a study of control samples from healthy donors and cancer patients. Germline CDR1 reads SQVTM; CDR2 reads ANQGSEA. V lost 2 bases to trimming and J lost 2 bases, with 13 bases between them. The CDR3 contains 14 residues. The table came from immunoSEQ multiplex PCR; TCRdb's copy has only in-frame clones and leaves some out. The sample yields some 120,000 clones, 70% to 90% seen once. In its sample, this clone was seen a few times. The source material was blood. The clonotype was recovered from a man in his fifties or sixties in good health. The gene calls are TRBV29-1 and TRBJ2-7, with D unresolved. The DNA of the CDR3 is TGCAGCGTTGAAAGTAGGAGCTACGCCTACGAGCAGTACTTC. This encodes CSVESRSYAYEQYF.